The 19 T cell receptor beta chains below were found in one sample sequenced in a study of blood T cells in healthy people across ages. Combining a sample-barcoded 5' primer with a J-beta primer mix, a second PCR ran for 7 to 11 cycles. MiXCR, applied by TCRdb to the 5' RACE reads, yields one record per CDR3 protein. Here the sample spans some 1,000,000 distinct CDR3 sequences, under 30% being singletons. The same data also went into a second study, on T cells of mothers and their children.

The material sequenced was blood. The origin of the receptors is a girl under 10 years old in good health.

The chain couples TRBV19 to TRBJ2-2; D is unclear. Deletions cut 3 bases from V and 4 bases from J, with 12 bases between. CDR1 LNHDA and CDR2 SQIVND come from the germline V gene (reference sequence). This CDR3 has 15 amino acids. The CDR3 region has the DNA TGTGCCAGTAGTATGAATAGCCACCTCACCGGGGAGCTGTTTTTT. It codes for CASSMNSHLTGELFF. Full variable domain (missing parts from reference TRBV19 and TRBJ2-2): DGGITQSPKYLFRKEGQNVTLSCEQNLNHDAMYWYRQDPGQGLRLIYYSQIVNDFQKGDIAEGYSVSREKKESFPLTVTSAQKNPTAFYLCASSMNSHLTGELFFGEGSRLTVL.

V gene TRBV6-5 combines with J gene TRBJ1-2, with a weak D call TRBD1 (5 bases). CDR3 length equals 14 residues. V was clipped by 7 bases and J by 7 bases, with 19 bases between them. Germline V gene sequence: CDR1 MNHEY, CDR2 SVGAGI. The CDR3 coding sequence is TGTGCCAGCATCCCGCGGGGGTCCATGAGTGGCTACACCTTC. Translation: CASIPRGSMSGYTF.

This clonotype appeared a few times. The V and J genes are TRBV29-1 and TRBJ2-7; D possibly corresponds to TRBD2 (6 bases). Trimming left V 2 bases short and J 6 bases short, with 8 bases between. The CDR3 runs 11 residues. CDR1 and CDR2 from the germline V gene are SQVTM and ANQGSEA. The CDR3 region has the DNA TGCAGCGTTGAAAGAGCGGGCGAGCAGTACTTC. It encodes CSVERAGEQYF.

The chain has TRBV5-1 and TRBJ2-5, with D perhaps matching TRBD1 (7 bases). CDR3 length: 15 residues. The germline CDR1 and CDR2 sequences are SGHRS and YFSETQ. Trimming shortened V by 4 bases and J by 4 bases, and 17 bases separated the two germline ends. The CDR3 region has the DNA TGCGCCAGCAGCACTGGGACAGCCGGGGGAGAGACCCAGTACTTC. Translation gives CASSTGTAGGETQYF.

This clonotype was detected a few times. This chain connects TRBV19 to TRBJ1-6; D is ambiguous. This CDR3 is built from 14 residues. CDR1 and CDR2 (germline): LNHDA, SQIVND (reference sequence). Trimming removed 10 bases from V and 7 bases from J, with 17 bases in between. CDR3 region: CATRLSETNSPLHF. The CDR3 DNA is TGTGCCACCCGACTTAGTGAAACCAATTCACCCCTCCACTTT.

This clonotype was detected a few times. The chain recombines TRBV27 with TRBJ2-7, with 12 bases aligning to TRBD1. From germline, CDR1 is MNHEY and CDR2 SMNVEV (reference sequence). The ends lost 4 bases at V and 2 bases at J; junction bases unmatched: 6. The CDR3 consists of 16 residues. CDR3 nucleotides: TGTGCCAGCAGTTCCCTGGGACAGGGGGCTACCTACGAGCAGTACTTC. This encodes CASSSLGQGATYEQYF.

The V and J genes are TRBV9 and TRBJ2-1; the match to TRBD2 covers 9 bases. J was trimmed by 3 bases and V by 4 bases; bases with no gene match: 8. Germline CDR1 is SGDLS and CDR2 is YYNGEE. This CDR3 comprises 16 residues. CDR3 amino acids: CASSTSTSGGYNEQFF. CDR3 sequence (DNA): TGTGCCAGCAGCACATCGACTAGCGGAGGCTACAATGAGCAGTTCTTC.

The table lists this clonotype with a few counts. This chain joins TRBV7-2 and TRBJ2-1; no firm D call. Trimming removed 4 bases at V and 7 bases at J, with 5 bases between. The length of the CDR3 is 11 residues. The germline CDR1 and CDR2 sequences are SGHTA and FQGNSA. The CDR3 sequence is CASSWVNEQFF. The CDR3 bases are TGTGCCAGCAGCTGGGTAAATGAGCAGTTCTTC.

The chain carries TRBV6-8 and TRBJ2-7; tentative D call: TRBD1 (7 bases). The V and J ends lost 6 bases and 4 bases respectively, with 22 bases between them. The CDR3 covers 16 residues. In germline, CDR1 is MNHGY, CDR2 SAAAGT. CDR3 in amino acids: CASSLGRGRPPYEQYF. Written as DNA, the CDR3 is TGTGCCAGCAGCCTGGGCAGGGGGAGGCCACCTTACGAGCAGTACTTC.

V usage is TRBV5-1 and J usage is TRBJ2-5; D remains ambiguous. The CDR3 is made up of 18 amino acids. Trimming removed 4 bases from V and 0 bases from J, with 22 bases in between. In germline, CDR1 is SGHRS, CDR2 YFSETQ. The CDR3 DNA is TGCGCCAGCAGCCCTAAATGGCGGTCCCCAACCTACCAAGAGACCCAGTACTTC. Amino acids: CASSPKWRSPTYQETQYF.

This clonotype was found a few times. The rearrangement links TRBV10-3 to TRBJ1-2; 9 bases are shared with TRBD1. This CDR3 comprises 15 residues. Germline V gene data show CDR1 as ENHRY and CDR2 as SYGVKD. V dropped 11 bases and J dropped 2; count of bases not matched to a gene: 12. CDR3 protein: CAVSDRGITNYGYTF. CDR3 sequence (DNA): TGTGCCGTTAGCGACAGGGGGATTACAAACTATGGCTACACCTTC.

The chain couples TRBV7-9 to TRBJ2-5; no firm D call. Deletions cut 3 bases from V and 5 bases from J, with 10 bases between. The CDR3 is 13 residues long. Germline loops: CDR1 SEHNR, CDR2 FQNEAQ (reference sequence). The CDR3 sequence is CASSLLMVETQYF. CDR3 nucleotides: TGTGCCAGCAGCTTGCTAATGGTGGAGACCCAGTACTTC.

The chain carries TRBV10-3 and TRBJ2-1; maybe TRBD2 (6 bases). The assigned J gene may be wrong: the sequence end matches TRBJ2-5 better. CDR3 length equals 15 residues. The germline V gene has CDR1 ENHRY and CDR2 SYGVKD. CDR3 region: CAISESRSGGETQYF. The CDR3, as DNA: TGTGCCATCAGTGAGTCGCGCAGTGGGGGGGAGACCCAGTACTTC.

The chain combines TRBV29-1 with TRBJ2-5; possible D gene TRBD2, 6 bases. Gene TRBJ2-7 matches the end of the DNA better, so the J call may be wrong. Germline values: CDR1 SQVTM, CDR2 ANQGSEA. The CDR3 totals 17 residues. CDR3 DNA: TGCAGCGTTGAAGTAGAAGTATTAGGTTCTAGCGCCAACGAGCAGTACTTC. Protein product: CSVEVEVLGSSANEQYF.

The CDR3 region has the DNA TGTGCCAGCTCAACTAGTCTAGAGACCCAGTACTTC. Amino acids: CASSTSLETQYF. This chain joins TRBV28 and TRBJ2-5; the D gene is possibly TRBD2 (5 bases). CDR1 MDHEN and CDR2 SYDVKM come from the germline V gene. The germline V and J ends were trimmed by 8 bases and 4 bases, with 11 bases remaining between them. The CDR3 totals 12 residues.

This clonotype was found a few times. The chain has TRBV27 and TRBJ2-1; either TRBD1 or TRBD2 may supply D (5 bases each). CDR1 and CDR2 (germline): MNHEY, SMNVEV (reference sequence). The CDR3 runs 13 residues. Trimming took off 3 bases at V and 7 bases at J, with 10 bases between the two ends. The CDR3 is CASSFRGSNEQFF. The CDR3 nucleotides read TGTGCCAGCAGTTTCCGGGGCTCAAATGAGCAGTTCTTC.

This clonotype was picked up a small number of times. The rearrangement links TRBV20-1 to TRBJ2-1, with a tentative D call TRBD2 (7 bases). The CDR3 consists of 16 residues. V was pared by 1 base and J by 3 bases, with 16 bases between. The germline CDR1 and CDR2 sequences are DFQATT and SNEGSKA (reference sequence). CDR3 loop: CSARGVTGGRYNEQFF. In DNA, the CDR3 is TGCAGTGCTAGAGGTGTCACGGGGGGCCGCTACAATGAGCAGTTCTTC.

The CDR3: CASSGVGTGTEAFF. CDR3 nucleotide sequence: TGTGCCAGCAGTGGGGTTGGGACAGGCACTGAAGCTTTCTTT. The chain joins TRBV6-5 to TRBJ1-1, with TRBD1 identical over 8 bases. Germline-derived CDR1 and CDR2 are MNHEY and SVGAGI. Trimming cost V 5 bases and J 4 bases; bases outside gene matches: 6. This CDR3 is 14 amino acids long.

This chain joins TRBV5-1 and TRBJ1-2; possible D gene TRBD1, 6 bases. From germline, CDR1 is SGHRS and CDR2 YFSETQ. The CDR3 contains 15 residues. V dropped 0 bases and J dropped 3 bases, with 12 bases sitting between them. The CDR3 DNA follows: TGCGCCAGCAGCTTGGATGGGGGCGTCGACTATGGCTACACCTTC. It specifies CASSLDGGVDYGYTF.